Listed below are T cell receptor beta chains from one sample, sequenced in a study of cytomegalovirus exposure and HLA in healthy donors. Sequencing used immunoSEQ multiplex PCR; TCRdb keeps in-frame clones, though not all of them. The data show tens of thousands of clones, with approximately 80% seen just once and almost 9.5% held by the top ten. The sequencing sample was made of PBMCs. The receptors were gathered from a woman between 40 and 50 years old in good health and CMV-seronegative. Both conserved end residues are part of each CDR3. Fields, in order: V gene, CDR3 length, clone size, D gene, J gene, CDR3 protein, CDR3 DNA. A D gene is named only where the DNA matches it firmly. Not all rows give a size; the values are once, few, many and, for expanded clones, a class.

V: TRBV7-2
length: 15
size: NA
D: TRBD1
J: TRBJ2-6
CDR3: CASSRQGGGANVLTF
DNA: TGTGCCAGCAGCCGACAGGGCGGTGGGGCCAACGTCCTGACTTTC

V: TRBV5-1
length: 15
size: NA
D: TRBD1
J: TRBJ1-4
CDR3: CASSPRGDVNEKLFF
DNA: TGCGCCAGCAGCCCCAGGGGGGATGTTAATGAAAAACTGTTTTTT

V: TRBV29-1
length: 15
size: NA
D: NA
J: TRBJ2-3
CDR3: CSVWGRGGHTDTQYF
DNA: TGCAGCGTTTGGGGCAGGGGTGGACACACAGATACGCAGTATTTT

V: TRBV19
length: 14
size: once
D: NA
J: TRBJ2-3
CDR3: CASSIGRETDTQYF
DNA: TGTGCCAGTAGTATTGGCAGGGAAACAGATACGCAGTATTTT

V: TRBV5-6
length: 15
size: NA
D: TRBD1
J: TRBJ1-2
CDR3: CASSFRGTGVMGYTF
DNA: TGTGCCAGCAGCTTTCGAGGGACAGGGGTTATGGGCTACACCTTC

V: TRBV28
length: 13
size: NA
D: NA
J: TRBJ1-4
CDR3: CASSLTTGEKLFF
DNA: TGTGCCAGCAGTCTCACCACAGGGGAAAAACTGTTTTTT

V: TRBV4-2
length: 15
size: few
D: NA
J: TRBJ1-1
CDR3: CASSPGGIRIPEAFF
DNA: TGTGCCAGCAGCCCGGGGGGGATCCGGATCCCTGAAGCTTTCTTT

V: TRBV7-9
length: 12
size: NA
D: NA
J: TRBJ1-1
CDR3: CSSSPVYTEAFF
DNA: TGTTCCAGCAGCCCAGTTTACACTGAAGCTTTCTTT

V: TRBV7-6
length: 16
size: NA
D: TRBD1
J: TRBJ2-3
CDR3: CASSLGRGRITDTQYF
DNA: TGTGCCAGCAGCTTAGGCAGGGGGCGCATAACAGATACGCAGTATTTT

V: TRBV4-1
length: 14
size: NA
D: NA
J: TRBJ1-1
CDR3: CASSQETGLTEAFF
DNA: TGCGCCAGCAGCCAAGAGACGGGACTCACTGAAGCTTTCTTT

V: TRBV7-9
length: 16
size: NA
D: NA
J: TRBJ1-4
CDR3: CASSLYLGRTNEKLFF
DNA: TGTGCCAGCAGCTTATACCTGGGGAGGACTAATGAAAAACTGTTTTTT

V: TRBV5-1
length: 16
size: NA
D: TRBD2
J: TRBJ2-2
CDR3: CASSRGTSGDTGELFF
DNA: TGCGCCAGCAGCCGAGGGACTAGCGGGGACACCGGGGAGCTGTTTTTT

V: TRBV11-1
length: 12
size: NA
D: NA
J: TRBJ2-7
CDR3: CASSISGGEQYF
DNA: TGTGCCAGCAGCATATCAGGGGGGGAGCAGTACTTC

V: TRBV5-5
length: 13
size: NA
D: NA
J: TRBJ1-2
CDR3: CASSPEDRTGYTF
DNA: TGTGCCAGCAGCCCCGAAGACAGGACGGGCTACACCTTC

V: TRBV5-6
length: 16
size: NA
D: TRBD1
J: TRBJ2-2
CDR3: CASSTLGGAGAGELFF
DNA: TGTGCCAGCAGCACCCTAGGGGGCGCCGGAGCCGGGGAGCTGTTTTTT

V: TRBV7-8
length: 18
size: NA
D: TRBD1
J: TRBJ1-5
CDR3: CASRGNGQGSDSNQPQHF
DNA: TGTGCCAGCAGAGGTAATGGACAGGGGAGCGATAGCAATCAGCCCCAGCATTTT

V: TRBV7-9
length: 16
size: NA
D: NA
J: TRBJ2-3
CDR3: CASSSGVGEWSDTQYF
DNA: TGTGCCAGCAGCTCCGGTGTAGGAGAGTGGTCCGATACGCAGTATTTT

V: TRBV7-2
length: 15
size: few
D: NA
J: TRBJ1-6
CDR3: CASSFIGGTNSPLHF
DNA: TGTGCCAGCAGCTTTATTGGGGGCACTAATTCACCCCTCCACTTT

V: TRBV5-1
length: 15
size: NA
D: NA
J: TRBJ1-6
CDR3: CASSLSQGNNSPLHF
DNA: TGCGCCAGCAGCTTGAGCCAGGGCAATAATTCACCCCTCCACTTT

V: TRBV19
length: 15
size: few
D: NA
J: TRBJ2-3
CDR3: CASSSFTGFGDTQYF
DNA: TGTGCCAGTAGTTCATTTACAGGGTTTGGGGATACGCAGTATTTT

V: TRBV9
length: 13
size: NA
D: NA
J: TRBJ1-6
CDR3: CASSSHTNSPLHF
DNA: TGTGCCAGCAGCTCCCACACCAATTCACCCCTCCACTTT

V: TRBV18
length: 17
size: once
D: TRBD2
J: TRBJ2-2
CDR3: CASSPRTSGTNTGELFF
DNA: TGTGCCAGCTCACCCAGGACTAGCGGCACGAACACCGGGGAGCTGTTTTTT

V: TRBV6-5
length: 15
size: NA
D: NA
J: TRBJ2-5
CDR3: CASSYSMARRETQYF
DNA: TGTGCCAGCAGTTACTCGATGGCTAGAAGGGAGACCCAGTACTTC

V: TRBV6-6
length: 15
size: NA
D: TRBD1
J: TRBJ1-2
CDR3: CASTRQGASNYGYTF
DNA: TGTGCCAGCACTAGACAGGGGGCCTCCAACTATGGCTACACCTTC